This TCR beta chain was captured by sequencing in a study of blood T cell repertoires in COVID-19. For the study at large: Samples representing acute and convalescent COVID-19 were sourced from the United States, Italy and Spain. PBMCs, B-cell-depleted T cells, or T cells were the source of the cDNA or gDNA that made up the material.

The method was immunoSEQ multiplex PCR; TCRdb's version includes in-frame clones alone and lacks a portion of them. The sample has roughly 700,000 clones, 90% seen once. This receptor was obtained from a woman aged 18-29 years with acute or convalescent COVID-19. The sequencing input was peripheral blood.

The CDR3 protein is CASSQEAGGTYEQYF. The CDR3 nucleotides read TGTGCCAGCAGCCAGGAGGCAGGGGGAACCTACGAGCAGTACTTC. The rearrangement uses TRBV9 and TRBJ2-7, with 7 bases lining up with TRBD1. With V trimmed by 4 bases and J by 2 bases, 9 bases remained unmatched. This CDR3 is built from 15 residues. CDR1 and CDR2 from the germline V gene are SGDLS and YYNGEE.